A single sample is the source of the 25 T cell receptor beta chains below, sequenced in a study of shared clonotypes between healthy human individuals. It was CD45RO-negative cells, positively selected for CCR7, that made up naive CD8 cells, with terminally differentiated effector memory CD45RA+ cells excluded. Measured with immunoSEQ multiplex PCR; TCRdb has only the in-frame clones, and not every one. The repertoire holds about 580,000 clones, with 95% to 98% as singletons. The sequencing sample was made of naive CD8+ T cells sorted from blood. The receptor source for this set is a man aged 30 to 45 in good health.

The V gene is TRBV9, the J gene TRBJ2-1, with 9 bases lining up with TRBD1. Unmatched junction bases numbered 12, after V lost 6 bases and J lost 8 bases. This CDR3 has 15 amino acids. The germline gives CDR1 SGDLS, CDR2 YYNGEE. CDR3 coding DNA: TGTGCCAGCAACGAACCCCCGGACAGGGGCGATGAGCAGTTCTTC. It translates to CASNEPPDRGDEQFF.

Remarks on this clone: This CDR3 is also generated by other DNA sequences in the sample. The chain combines TRBV7-9 with TRBJ2-7; the match to TRBD1 covers 8 bases. This CDR3 has 14 amino acids. Trimming removed 5 bases from V and 3 bases from J; junction bases left unmatched: 6. Germline V lookup: CDR1 SEHNR, CDR2 FQNEAQ (reference sequence). CDR3 residues: CASSPTGGLYEQYF. Here the CDR3 DNA reads TGTGCCAGCAGCCCCACAGGGGGACTCTACGAGCAGTACTTC.

This chain joins TRBV7-8 and TRBJ2-2; 9 bases line up with TRBD1. This CDR3 has 16 amino acids. J was trimmed by 14 bases and V by 4 bases; bases with no gene match: 17. Germline CDR1 reads SGHVS; CDR2 reads FQNEAQ. For the CDR3, the DNA is TGTGCCAGCAGCTCCGATAACAGGGGGCTTGGGGTGGAACTGTTTTTT. This sequence encodes CASSSDNRGLGVELFF. The whole variable domain, remainder taken from reference TRBV7-8 and TRBJ2-2, is GAGVSQSPRYKVAKRGQDVALRCDPISGHVSLFWYQQALGQGPEFLTYFQNEAQLDKSGLPSDRFFAERPEGSVSTLKIQRTQQEDSAVYLCASSSDNRGLGVELFFGEGSRLTVL.

This chain links TRBV2 with TRBJ2-3; 7 bases map to TRBD1. The CDR3 is made up of 15 amino acids. Losses at the gene ends were 6 bases for V and 3 bases for J; bases not matched to a gene: 9. Germline-derived CDR1 and CDR2 are SNHLY and FYNNEI. The CDR3 region has the DNA TGTGCCAGCAGAGCCTTAGAGGGGGCAACAGATACGCAGTATTTT. Residues: CASRALEGATDTQYF.

The chain carries TRBV9 and TRBJ1-4; 11 nucleotides line up with TRBD1. Germline trimming cut 0 bases from V and 8 bases from J; bases unmatched to any gene: 6. Looked up from germline, CDR1 is SGDLS and CDR2 is YYNGEE. The CDR3 has 16 residues. CDR3 residues: CASSVGTGGAGEKLFF. CDR3 nucleotides: TGTGCCAGCAGCGTAGGGACAGGGGGCGCGGGGGAAAAACTGTTTTTT. Combining the CDR3 with reference TRBV9 and TRBJ1-4 gives the whole variable domain DSGVTQTPKHLITATGQRVTLRCSPRSGDLSVYWYQQSLDQGLQFLIQYYNGEERAKGNILERFSAQQFPDLHSELNLSSLELGDSALYFCASSVGTGGAGEKLFFGSGTQLSVL.

The V gene is TRBV27, the J gene TRBJ1-1; D remains unclear. The CDR3 loop spans 14 amino acids. Trimming stripped 0 bases from V and 3 bases from J, with 8 bases between. Germline V gene data show CDR1 as MNHEY and CDR2 as SMNVEV (reference sequence). CDR3 coding DNA: TGTGCCAGCAGTTTATCTGGGCGGGACACTGAAGCTTTCTTT. Its translation: CASSLSGRDTEAFF.

This clone was observed once. The chain couples TRBV6-5 to TRBJ2-1; 7 positions agree with TRBD1. Germline V gene data show CDR1 as MNHEY and CDR2 as SVGAGI. The CDR3 loop spans 13 amino acids. Unmatched junction bases numbered 6, after V lost 6 bases and J lost 7 bases. CDR3 DNA sequence: TGTGCCAGCAGAAGACAGGGACCGAATGAGCAGTTCTTC. It translates to CASRRQGPNEQFF.

This rearrangement joins TRBV19 to TRBJ2-3, with 11 bases fitting TRBD2. The V gene end was trimmed by 7 bases and the J gene end by 4 bases; junction bases not matched to a gene: 19. The CDR3 covers 19 residues. The V gene's germline CDR1 is LNHDA and CDR2 SQIVND (reference sequence). CDR3 region: CASTFGTSGLPWGADTQYF. The CDR3 DNA reads TGTGCCAGTACCTTCGGGACTAGCGGTTTACCCTGGGGTGCAGATACGCAGTATTTT. Drawing the rest from reference TRBV19 and TRBJ2-3, the complete variable domain is DGGITQSPKYLFRKEGQNVTLSCEQNLNHDAMYWYRQDPGQGLRLIYYSQIVNDFQKGDIAEGYSVSREKKESFPLTVTSAQKNPTAFYLCASTFGTSGLPWGADTQYFGPGTRLTVL.

The chain carries TRBV9 and TRBJ1-2; 9 positions agree with TRBD1. This CDR3 is built from 17 residues. Germline lookup yields CDR1 SGDLS and CDR2 YYNGEE. V lost 3 bases and J lost 7; bases outside the gene matches: 16. The CDR3 bases are TGTGCCAGCAGCGCAATAGCCGATACAACAGGGGGCTCTGGCTACACCTTC. Translation gives CASSAIADTTGGSGYTF.

The gene calls are TRBV15 and TRBJ1-5; D uncertain. The CDR3 extends over 15 amino acids. Trimming cost V 2 bases and J 0 bases, with 8 bases left between them. Per germline, CDR1 LNHNV and CDR2 YYDKDF (reference sequence). CDR3 coding DNA: TGTGCCACCAGCAGAAATACAGATAGCAATCAGCCCCAGCATTTT. Its protein product is CATSRNTDSNQPQHF.

This chain joins TRBV7-2 and TRBJ1-1, with a weak D call TRBD1 (6 bases). CDR1 is SGHTA and CDR2 is FQGNSA in the germline V gene. The CDR3 spans 15 residues. The V end was cut by 5 bases, the J end by 4 bases, with 17 bases between. The CDR3 DNA is TGTGCCAGCAGCCCCTATGGGGGGCAAAGCACTGAAGCTTTCTTT. This encodes CASSPYGGQSTEAFF.

The chain carries TRBV10-2 and TRBJ2-1, with a possible D match to TRBD2 (5 bases). The CDR3 is 14 residues long. V was cut by 0 bases and J by 8 bases, with 11 bases left in between. CDR1 is WSHSY, CDR2 SAAADI, per germline. CDR3: CASSESWTSDEQFF. DNA for the CDR3: TGCGCCAGCAGTGAGTCATGGACTTCGGATGAGCAGTTCTTC.

This clone was counted a single time. This rearrangement joins TRBV5-5 to TRBJ2-7, with a weak D call TRBD1 (5 bases). Trimming removed 7 bases at V and 2 bases at J, with 13 bases between. There are 13 residues in the CDR3. Germline CDR1 SGHKS, CDR2 YYEKEE (reference sequence). The chain's CDR3 is CASFFQGTYEQYF. For the CDR3, the DNA is TGTGCCAGCTTTTTCCAGGGCACCTACGAGCAGTACTTC.

The genes are TRBV11-2 and TRBJ2-1; the D is unclear. The CDR3 extends over 12 amino acids. V was cut by 1 base and J by 2 bases, with 0 bases left in between. Germline-derived CDR1 and CDR2 are SGHAT and FQNNGV. CDR3 loop: CASSLAYNEQFF. The CDR3 nucleotides read TGTGCCAGCAGCTTAGCCTACAATGAGCAGTTCTTC.

The chain couples TRBV5-4 to TRBJ2-7, with 7 bases lining up with TRBD2. Trimming took 0 bases from V and 4 from J; bases not matched to a gene: 4. This CDR3 is built from 14 residues. Looked up from germline, CDR1 is SGHNT and CDR2 is YYREEE (reference sequence). The DNA for the CDR3 is TGTGCCAGCAGCTTGGGCGGGAGAGATTACGAGCAGTACTTC. It translates to CASSLGGRDYEQYF.

This clone was observed once. The CDR3 bases are TGTGCCAGCAGGGTACAGGGCCTCACTGAAGCTTTCTTT. Its translation is CASRVQGLTEAFF. This chain connects TRBV28 to TRBJ1-1; D may be TRBD1 (6 bases). The CDR3 length is 13 residues. Germline V lookup: CDR1 MDHEN, CDR2 SYDVKM. Trimming removed 6 bases from V and 4 bases from J, with 12 bases in between.

CDR3 nucleotides: TGTGCCAGCAGTTACACAGAACCAGCGGGAGTGATGGACGGGGAGCTGTTTTTT. This codes for CASSYTEPAGVMDGELFF. The gene calls are TRBV27 and TRBJ2-2; 8 bases match TRBD2. Germline CDR1 reads MNHEY; CDR2 reads SMNVEV (reference sequence). With V trimmed by 4 bases and J by 7 bases, 17 bases remained unmatched. This CDR3 contains 18 residues.

V is TRBV12-5 and J is TRBJ2-7; no firm D call. Germline loops: CDR1 LGHNT, CDR2 FRNRAP. Trimming pared 0 bases from V and 1 base from J, leaving 19 bases between. This CDR3 is 18 amino acids long. As DNA, the CDR3 is TGTGCTAGTGGTTTGGTACCTCGGCGAAGACACCGATCCTACGAGCAGTACTTC. Translated: CASGLVPRRRHRSYEQYF.

This clone was seen once. The chain couples TRBV4-3 to TRBJ2-2, with unresolved D. Germline CDR1 reads LGHNA; CDR2 reads YSLEER. V lost 1 base and J lost 0, with 6 bases in between. The CDR3 extends over 15 amino acids. Written as DNA, the CDR3 is TGCGCCAGCAGCCAAGGGGCTTCGAACACCGGGGAGCTGTTTTTT. Encoded protein: CASSQGASNTGELFF.

The V call is TRBV7-9, the J call TRBJ2-1, with D perhaps assigned TRBD1 or TRBD2 (5 bases each). CDR3 length equals 12 residues. V lost 4 bases and J 10 bases, leaving 11 bases between the germline ends. Germline V gives CDR1 SEHNR, CDR2 FQNEAQ (reference sequence). CDR3 sequence reads: CASSSLGPEQFF. CDR3 nucleotides: TGTGCCAGCAGCTCCCTGGGACCGGAGCAGTTCTTC.

The DNA for the CDR3 is TGTGCCAGCAGCTGGACTAGCGGGAGACTGGATACGCAGTATTTT. Encoded protein: CASSWTSGRLDTQYF. The chain is built from TRBV6-5 and TRBJ2-3; the match to TRBD2 covers 13 bases. The CDR3 totals 15 residues. Germline values: CDR1 MNHEY, CDR2 SVGAGI. With 6 bases clipped from V and 6 bases from J, the junction kept 6 bases outside the gene matches.

The chain recombines TRBV5-8 with TRBJ1-5; 7 bases are shared with TRBD1. V trimming: 0 bases; J trimming: 4 bases; junction bases outside the gene matches: 13. The CDR3 has 18 residues. The germline CDR1 and CDR2 sequences are SGHTS and YDEGEE. CDR3 in amino acids: CASSLVGSGGFFNQPQHF. CDR3 in DNA: TGTGCCAGCAGCTTGGTCGGATCAGGGGGGTTTTTTAATCAGCCCCAGCATTTT.

V and J are TRBV30 and TRBJ2-1; a weak D match, TRBD2 (6 bases). Germline CDR1 GTSNPN, CDR2 SVGIG (reference sequence). The V end lost 2 bases, the J end lost 3 bases, and 26 bases lay between the germline ends. CDR3 length: 19 amino acids. This CDR3 reads CAWSPNPRDWDLYYNEQFF. The CDR3, as DNA: TGTGCCTGGAGTCCAAACCCTAGGGACTGGGACTTGTACTACAATGAGCAGTTCTTC. The whole variable domain, filled in from reference TRBV30 and TRBJ2-1, reads SQTIHQWPATLVQPVGSPLSLECTVEGTSNPNLYWYRQAAGRGLQLLFYSVGIGQISSEVPQNLSASRPQDRQFILSSKKLLLSDSGFYLCAWSPNPRDWDLYYNEQFFGPGTRLTVL.

The CDR3 coding sequence is TGTGCCACCCTGACAGGGCGCGAGCAGTACTTC. This encodes CATLTGREQYF. The chain employs TRBV28 and TRBJ2-7; 7 bases are shared with TRBD1. This CDR3 contains 11 residues. Germline V gene lookup returns CDR1 MDHEN and CDR2 SYDVKM. The trim removed 10 bases at V and 6 bases at J, leaving 6 bases unmatched. Full variable domain (outside the CDR3, taken from reference TRBV28 and TRBJ2-7): DVKVTQSSRYLVKRTGEKVFLECVQDMDHENMFWYRQDPGLGLRLIYFSYDVKMKEKGDIPEGYSVSREKKERFSLILESASTNQTSMYLCATLTGREQYFGPGTRLTVT.

V usage is TRBV7-6 and J usage is TRBJ1-1, with 9 bases that match TRBD1. V gave up 6 bases and J gave up 4 bases; unmatched junction bases: 9. Germline V gene sequence: CDR1 SGHVS, CDR2 FNYEAQ. There are 15 residues in the CDR3. This CDR3 is CASRVLDRGFTEAFF. The CDR3 nucleotides read TGTGCCAGCAGGGTTCTCGACAGGGGGTTCACTGAAGCTTTCTTT.